This T cell receptor (beta chain) is drawn from a study of brain metastases from non-small cell lung cancer. This CDR3 has 14 amino acids. Germline V gene data show CDR1 as LNHDA and CDR2 as SQIVND (reference sequence). Generated by immunoSEQ multiplex PCR, the TCRdb table keeps only in-frame clones and is missing some. The sample lists roughly 700 clones, 70% to 90% occurring once. Sequencing was performed on primary lung tumor tissue. This rearrangement joins TRBV19 to TRBJ1-5, with a tentative D call TRBD1 (5 bases). This clonotype was sampled from a donor aged 40 or older with non-small cell lung cancer. The CDR3 bases are TGTGCTAGCGACCGGGGGGGAATATACCAGCCCCAGCATTTT. This codes for CASDRGGIYQPQHF.